This TCR beta chain was captured in a study of blood T cell repertoires in COVID-19. About the research overall: Donors in the United States, Italy and Spain gave samples during acute or convalescent COVID-19. PBMCs, B-cell-depleted T cells, or T cells provided the cDNA or gDNA that made up the material.

In the source study's methods: Cell counts per sample came from amplifying reference gene primers. The repertoire was sequenced with immunoSEQ multiplex PCR; TCRdb's copy has only in-frame clones and lacks some. The DNA was the basis for D and trimming; V, J and clone size are from that table. The table shows roughly 200,000 clones, with around four fifths occurring only once. Germline CDR1 is LGHNA and CDR2 is YNFKEQ. This CDR3 comprises 16 residues. V shed 0 bases, J shed 8 bases, and the junction held 7 bases outside the gene matches. The genes are TRBV4-2 and TRBJ2-3, with 11 positions matching TRBD1. The TCR originated in a man between 40 and 49 years old with active or convalescent COVID-19. Input material: peripheral blood. In DNA, the CDR3 is TGTGCCAGCAGCCAAGATCTTGGGACAGGGGGGACTACGCAGTATTTT. The encoded protein is CASSQDLGTGGTTQYF.